This TCR beta chain came from a study of vaccination effects on CD4 cells after COVID-19. Study summary: The study obtained samples from a couple of convalescent patients 16 days and one week before vaccination. General study points: Missing from the study were early post-infection timepoints, and its convalescent patients were few.

With the ViraFEST assay, the study expanded antigen-specific CD4+ T cells using viral peptide pools, then sequenced them. Cultured cells yielded isolated CD4+ T cells after roughly 11 days. PCR confirmed that the person was infected with SARS-CoV-2 between March and December 2020. The negative control culture condition consisted of an HIV-1 Nef peptide pool. The protocol was immunoSEQ multiplex PCR, while the TCRdb copy is restricted to in-frame clones and leaves out a portion. The sample lists tens of thousands of clones, over 60% occurring once. About this clone: Its antigen is unidentified.

This sequence was found in a human donor who had a prior SARS-CoV-2 infection. Sequenced here: CD4+ T cells from PBMCs cultured with HIV peptides, sampled before COVID-19 vaccination. The subset denotes: HIV-1 Nef peptide pool negative control/reference culture.

The CDR3 loop is CATSRNSGGTSDTQYF. The CDR3 region has the DNA TGTGCCACCAGCAGAAATAGCGGAGGGACCAGCGATACGCAGTATTTT. The gene calls are TRBV15 and TRBJ2-3; D possibly corresponds to TRBD2 (6 bases). This CDR3 has 16 amino acids. The ends were cut back, 2 bases at V and 6 bases at J, with 18 bases in the middle. CDR1 LNHNV and CDR2 YYDKDF come from the germline V gene (reference sequence). The whole variable domain, filled in from reference TRBV15 and TRBJ2-3, reads DAMVIQNPRYQVTQFGKPVTLSCSQTLNHNVMYWYQQKSSQAPKLLFHYYDKDFNNEADTPDNFQSRRPNTSFCFLDIRSPGLGDTAMYLCATSRNSGGTSDTQYFGPGTRLTVL.